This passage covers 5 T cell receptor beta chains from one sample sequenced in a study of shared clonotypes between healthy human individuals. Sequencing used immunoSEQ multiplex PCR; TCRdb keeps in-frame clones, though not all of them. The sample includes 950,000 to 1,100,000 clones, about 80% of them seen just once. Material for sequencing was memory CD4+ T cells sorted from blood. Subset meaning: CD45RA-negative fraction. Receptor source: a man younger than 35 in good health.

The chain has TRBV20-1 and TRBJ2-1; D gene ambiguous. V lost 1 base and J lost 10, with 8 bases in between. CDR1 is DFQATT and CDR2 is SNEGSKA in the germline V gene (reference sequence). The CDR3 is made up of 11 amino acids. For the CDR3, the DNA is TGCAGTGCTAGAGTGAAGGTGGAGCAGTTCTTC. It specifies CSARVKVEQFF.

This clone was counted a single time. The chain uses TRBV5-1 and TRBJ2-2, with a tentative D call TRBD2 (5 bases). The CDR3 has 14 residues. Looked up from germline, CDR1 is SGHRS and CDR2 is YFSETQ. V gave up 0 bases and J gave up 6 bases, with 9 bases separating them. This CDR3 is CASSLGESPGELFF. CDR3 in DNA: TGCGCCAGCAGCTTGGGGGAGAGTCCCGGGGAGCTGTTTTTT.

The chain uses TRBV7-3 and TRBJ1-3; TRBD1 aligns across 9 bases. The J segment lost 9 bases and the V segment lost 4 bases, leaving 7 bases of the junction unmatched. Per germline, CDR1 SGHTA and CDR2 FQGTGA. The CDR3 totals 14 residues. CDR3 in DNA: TGTGCCAGCAGCTCCCGGACAGGGGAGATCACCATATATTTT. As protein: CASSSRTGEITIYF.

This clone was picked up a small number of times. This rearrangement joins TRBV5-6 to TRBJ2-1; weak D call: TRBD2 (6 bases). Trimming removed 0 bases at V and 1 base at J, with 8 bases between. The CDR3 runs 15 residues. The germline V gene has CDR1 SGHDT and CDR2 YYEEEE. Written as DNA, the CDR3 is TGTGCCAGCAGCTTGGGGACTAAGTCCTACAATGAGCAGTTCTTC. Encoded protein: CASSLGTKSYNEQFF. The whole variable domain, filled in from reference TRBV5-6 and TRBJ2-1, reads DAGVTQSPTHLIKTRGQQVTLRCSPKSGHDTVSWYQQALGQGPQFIFQYYEEEERQRGNFPDRFSGHQFPNYSSELNVNALLLGDSALYLCASSLGTKSYNEQFFGPGTRLTVL.

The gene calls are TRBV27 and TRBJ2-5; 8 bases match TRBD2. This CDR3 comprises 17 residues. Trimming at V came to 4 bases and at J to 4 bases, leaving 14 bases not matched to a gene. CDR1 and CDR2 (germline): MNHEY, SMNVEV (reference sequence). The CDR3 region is CASSWSSGSIGGETQYF. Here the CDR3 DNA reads TGTGCCAGCAGTTGGTCGAGCGGGAGTATTGGAGGAGAGACCCAGTACTTC.